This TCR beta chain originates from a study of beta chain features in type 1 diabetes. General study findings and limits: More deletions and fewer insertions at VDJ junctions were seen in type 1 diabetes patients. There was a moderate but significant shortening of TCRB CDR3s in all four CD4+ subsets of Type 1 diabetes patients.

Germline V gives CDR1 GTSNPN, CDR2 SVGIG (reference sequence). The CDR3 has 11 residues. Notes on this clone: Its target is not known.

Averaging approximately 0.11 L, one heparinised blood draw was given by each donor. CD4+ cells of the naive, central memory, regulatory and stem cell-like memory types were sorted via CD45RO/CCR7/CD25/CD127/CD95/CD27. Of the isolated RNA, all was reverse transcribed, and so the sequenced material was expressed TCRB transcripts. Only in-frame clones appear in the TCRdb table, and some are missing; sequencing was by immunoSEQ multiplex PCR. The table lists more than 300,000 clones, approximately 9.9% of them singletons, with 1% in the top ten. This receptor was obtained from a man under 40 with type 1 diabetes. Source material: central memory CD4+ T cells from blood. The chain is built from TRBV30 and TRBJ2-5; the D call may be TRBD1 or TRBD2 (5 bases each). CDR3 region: CASQGGETQYF. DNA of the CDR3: TGTGCTTCGCAGGGCGGGGAGACCCAGTACTTC.